Listed below are T cell receptor beta chains from one sample, sequenced in a study of blood T cell repertoires in COVID-19. Using immunoSEQ multiplex PCR, the repertoire was profiled, and TCRdb retains in-frame clones only, with some absent. The profile shows about 100,000 clones, about 90% of them singletons. The sequencing input was peripheral blood. These receptors were collected from a man aged 30 to 39 in a cohort sampled during active COVID-19. Each CDR3 is given with its conserved first and last residue. The D gene is left open where the match is weak.

v_call	j_call	d_call	cdr3_aa
TRBV30	TRBJ1-4	TRBD1	CAWSQGARGEKLFF
TRBV5-6	TRBJ2-7	TRBD1	CASTWDRGYEQYF
TRBV18	TRBJ2-1	.	CASSPPQGSSYNEQFF
TRBV5-5	TRBJ1-6	.	CASSLVRYNSPLHF
TRBV2	TRBJ1-2	TRBD1	CASNPRQGAGGYTF
TRBV6-2/TRBV6-3	TRBJ2-5	.	CASSYSKTGKLETQYF
TRBV5-1	TRBJ1-2	TRBD1	CASSSRVRTGGDYGYTF
TRBV7-3	TRBJ2-2	.	CASSSLVNTGELFF
TRBV7-9	TRBJ1-2	.	CASSLFQGDHGYTF
TRBV5-1	TRBJ2-1	TRBD2	CASSPERGGVDEQFF
TRBV10-3	TRBJ1-1	TRBD1	CASGDSMNTEAFF
TRBV6-5	TRBJ2-5	TRBD2	CASNPQSGRRTQYF
TRBV6-4	TRBJ1-2	TRBD1	CASSEAGGYGYTF
TRBV30	TRBJ1-4	.	CAGAGYEKLFF
TRBV9	TRBJ2-3	.	CASSVGTWAPDTQYF
TRBV5-1	TRBJ1-2	.	CASRTAGTPLYGYTF
TRBV28	TRBJ2-7	TRBD1	CASSLPGQGIYEQYF
TRBV7-6	TRBJ2-5	TRBD2	CASSLGGTTGQETQYF
TRBV25-1	TRBJ2-5	.	CASSDPTVETQYF
TRBV3-1/TRBV3-2	TRBJ2-3	.	CASSQETGGPRGDTQYF
TRBV12-3/TRBV12-4	TRBJ1-2	TRBD1	CASSAGGGGGYTF
TRBV7-2	TRBJ1-5	.	CASSSDRTYQPQHF
TRBV7-6	TRBJ2-5	TRBD2	CASSLGTGTMGETQYF
TRBV19	TRBJ1-4	.	CASSSAAGGEEKLFF
TRBV7-9	TRBJ2-1	TRBD1	CASSSLRPGGAEQFF
TRBV6-5	TRBJ2-7	TRBD2	CASSLAGVTSYEQYF
TRBV4-3	TRBJ2-5	TRBD2	CASSPSRRGGEETQYF
TRBV6-2/TRBV6-3	TRBJ2-3	TRBD2	CASSYAPWTSVTDTQYF
TRBV2	TRBJ2-7	.	CASNREGSGEQYF
TRBV3-1/TRBV3-2	TRBJ2-7	.	CASSLGRGGFVEQYF
TRBV18	TRBJ1-6	TRBD1	CASSPPTGSGNPSPLHF
TRBV19	TRBJ1-1	.	CASRDFRGGANTEAFF
TRBV6-5	TRBJ2-5	TRBD1	CASSSGTGSWETQYF
TRBV2	TRBJ2-7	TRBD2	CASRPGGGGQYF
TRBV24-1	TRBJ2-2	.	CATNGGFTGELFF
TRBV6-5	TRBJ1-5	.	CASAGLVGNQPQHF
TRBV30	TRBJ1-5	.	CAWSVTRDQPQHF
TRBV4-2	TRBJ2-7	TRBD2	CASSQMGMTSGGYEQYF
TRBV18	TRBJ1-1	.	CASSLNDVSGLNTEAFF
TRBV6-5	TRBJ1-2	TRBD1	CASTRGTGNYGYTF
TRBV5-1	TRBJ2-5	TRBD1	CASSLEGQGVLETQYF
TRBV4-1	TRBJ2-1	TRBD1	CASSLRTGPLNEQFF
TRBV30	TRBJ2-1	.	CAWSADYEQFF
TRBV5-1	TRBJ2-1	TRBD2	CASSESGGDAEQFF
TRBV5-6	TRBJ2-7	TRBD2	CASSGWLAGGRTSYEQYF
TRBV6-1	TRBJ2-1	TRBD2	CASSEGGGANEQFF
TRBV24-1	TRBJ2-3	TRBD1	CATSDIGTVGTDTQYF
TRBV18	TRBJ2-3	.	CASSPTRFTDTQYF
TRBV7-7	TRBJ2-1	TRBD1	CASSPDPGQENNEQFF
TRBV30	TRBJ1-1	TRBD1	CASSQTGRTTEAFF
TRBV5-6	TRBJ2-5	.	CASSLMGYQETQYF
TRBV10-2	TRBJ2-7	TRBD1	CASRDRGREDEQYF
TRBV20-1	TRBJ2-5	TRBD1	CSASGGRGLQETQYF
TRBV18	TRBJ2-7	TRBD1	CASSPGTGGWQYF
TRBV28	TRBJ1-4	.	CASSQIEKLFF
TRBV29-1	TRBJ1-1	.	CSVEGPGGIPEAFF
TRBV10-3	TRBJ2-7	TRBD2	CAINRGGSISYEQYF
TRBV9	TRBJ2-1	TRBD2	CASSVFTSASSYNEQFF
TRBV18	TRBJ1-2	TRBD1	CASSPGDRVYGYTF
TRBV9	TRBJ1-4	TRBD1	CASSEGDSANEKLFF